This TCR beta chain was recorded in a study of human T cells and chemical hapten exposure. Findings of the study overall: Against controls, expanded TCRs gave rise to significantly more large CDR3 similarity clusters.

The time point denotes: patch test 2, 6 weeks after DPC sensitization. Stated treatment: therapeutic diphenylcyclopropenone sensitization with weekly scalp DPC. RNA extraction used unfractionated whole blood as the source of total RNA. Trimming stripped 0 bases from V and 3 bases from J, with 9 bases between. This CDR3 has 14 residues. This clonotype was counted ten times or more. The antigen remains undetermined. TCRdb reanalysed the RACE reads using MiXCR and keeps one entry per CDR3 protein. The sample yields over 70,000 distinct CDR3 sequences, 8.5% to 9% seen once. The chain carries TRBV12-3 or TRBV12-4 and TRBJ2-7, with D possibly TRBD1 on 6 matching bases. The starting material was whole blood, obtained in connection with sensitization to the hapten diphenylcyclopropenone (DPC). The sequence was obtained from a woman aged 50 to 65 with alopecia areata. Some clones in this sample may be carry-over from other donors' samples. CDR3 in DNA: TGTGCCAGCAGTTTAGCGGGCAGGGGCTACGAGCAGTACTTC. Translating gives CASSLAGRGYEQYF.